The sequence of this T cell receptor (beta chain) was determined in a study of molecular identifiers for immune sequencing clone quantification. General observations from the study: Molecules of identical TCR sharing a barcode could underestimate highly expanded clone sizes.

This CDR3 has 14 amino acids. Deletions cut 0 bases from V and 3 bases from J, with 9 bases between. Germline CDR1 and CDR2: LGHNA and YSLEER. This clonotype was recorded at least ten times. Its specificity is unknown. TCRdb re-called the PCR reads through MiXCR, storing one row per CDR3 protein. The repertoire holds some 70,000 distinct CDR3 sequences, over 15% seen once, with around 1.5% in the top ten. The genes are TRBV4-3 and TRBJ2-7, with D perhaps matching TRBD2 (5 bases). This TCR came from a human donor in good health. Some libraries in this study had Jurkat cell RNA spiked in. The sample comprised naive CD8+ T cells from blood, with Jurkat cell RNA spiked in. Subset denoted: FACS-sorted CD8+CD4-CCR7+CD45RA+ naive T cells. The CDR3 reads CASSQDRGSYEQYF. The CDR3 coding sequence is TGCGCCAGCAGCCAAGATCGAGGGAGCTACGAGCAGTACTTC.